These 10 T cell receptor beta chains originate from one sample sequenced in a study of T cell changes during pregnancy in multiple sclerosis. Data came from immunoSEQ multiplex PCR; TCRdb stores just in-frame clones and leaves some out. The sample lists approximately 50,000 clones, over 80% occurring once. The sequencing used CD4+ T cells from peripheral blood mononuclear cells, collected in the third trimester of pregnancy. The receptors shown here come from a female donor with multiple sclerosis, enrolled in a pregnancy study.

This rearrangement joins TRBV7-2 to TRBJ1-2; 10 nucleotides align to TRBD1. In germline, CDR1 is SGHTA, CDR2 FQGNSA. The CDR3 has 18 amino acids. V trimming: 3 bases; J trimming: 1 base; junction bases outside the gene matches: 11. CDR3 residues: CASSFNHLRDRGNYGYTF. The CDR3 DNA is TGTGCCAGCAGCTTCAATCATCTCAGGGACAGGGGTAACTATGGCTACACCTTC.

This chain links TRBV7-3 with TRBJ2-1, with TRBD2 matching over 12 bases. The CDR3 is 16 amino acids. The germline V gene has CDR1 SGHTA and CDR2 FQGTGA. V shed 5 bases and J 4 bases; nucleotides not matched to a gene: 6. This CDR3 reads CASSPVGLAGYNEQFF. CDR3 nucleotides: TGTGCCAGCAGCCCCGTGGGACTAGCGGGTTACAATGAGCAGTTCTTC.

This rearrangement joins TRBV2 to TRBJ2-1; the match to TRBD1 covers 8 bases. Trimming at V came to 2 bases and at J to 4 bases, leaving 4 bases not matched to a gene. The CDR3 is 15 residues long. Germline V CDR1 and CDR2: SNHLY, FYNNEI. CDR3 coding DNA: TGTGCCAGCAGTGAACTGGACAGGGCATACAATGAGCAGTTCTTC. It encodes CASSELDRAYNEQFF.

The rearrangement links TRBV27 to TRBJ2-7; 8 bases line up with TRBD2. V lost 0 bases to trimming and J lost 3 bases; unmatched junction nucleotides: 4. This CDR3 is built from 15 residues. Germline V gives CDR1 MNHEY, CDR2 SMNVEV (reference sequence). The CDR3 DNA follows: TGTGCCAGCAGTTTATCAGGACTAGCAGGCTACGAGCAGTACTTC. As protein: CASSLSGLAGYEQYF.

This chain joins TRBV5-6 and TRBJ2-1; 7 nucleotides align to TRBD2. The CDR3 contains 18 residues. V lost 0 bases, J lost 5 bases, and 14 bases stayed unmatched. In germline, CDR1 is SGHDT, CDR2 YYEEEE. The CDR3 protein is CASSLVGVFMSGNNEQFF. The DNA for the CDR3 is TGTGCCAGCAGCTTGGTGGGCGTGTTTATGAGCGGGAACAATGAGCAGTTCTTC.

The chain recombines TRBV5-1 with TRBJ2-2, with 9 bases lining up with TRBD2. V shed 1 base, J shed 7 bases, and the junction held 8 bases outside the gene matches. This CDR3 comprises 16 residues. CDR1 is SGHRS and CDR2 is YFSETQ in the germline V gene. Written as DNA, the CDR3 is TGCGCCAGCAGCTTGTCTGGCGGGAGGGCCGGCGGGGAGCTGTTTTTT. It yields the protein CASSLSGGRAGGELFF.

The chain joins TRBV15 to TRBJ1-4; D may be TRBD1 (5 bases). CDR3 length: 15 residues. The V end lost 1 base, the J end lost 0 bases, and 6 bases lay between the germline ends. CDR1 is LNHNV and CDR2 is YYDKDF in the germline V gene (reference sequence). CDR3 DNA sequence: TGTGCCACCAGCAGAGCACAGGCAACTAATGAAAAACTGTTTTTT. It translates to CATSRAQATNEKLFF.

The V call is TRBV20-1, the J call TRBJ2-1; D ambiguous. Germline CDR1 reads DFQATT; CDR2 reads SNEGSKA (reference sequence). V dropped 5 bases and J dropped 7 bases, with 9 bases sitting between them. The CDR3 runs to 11 residues. In DNA, the CDR3 is TGCAGTGCTCCCCTACAGAATGAGCAGTTCTTC. Its translation is CSAPLQNEQFF.

This clone has a single count. This chain joins TRBV7-9 and TRBJ2-3; TRBD1 matches 12 bases. V trimming: 5 bases; J trimming: 4 bases; junction bases outside the gene matches: 10. Germline V CDR1 and CDR2: SEHNR, FQNEAQ (reference sequence). The CDR3 has 17 residues. DNA of the CDR3: TGTGCCAGCAGCCTCCTCGGGGGGACAGGGGGCGCAGATACGCAGTATTTT. Residues: CASSLLGGTGGADTQYF. Based on the CDR3 plus reference TRBV7-9 and TRBJ2-3, the full variable domain is DTGVSQNPRHKITKRGQNVTFRCDPISEHNRLYWYRQTLGQGPEFLTYFQNEAQLEKSRLLSDRFSAERPKGSFSTLEIQRTEQGDSAMYLCASSLLGGTGGADTQYFGPGTRLTVL.

This rearrangement joins TRBV5-4 to TRBJ2-5; TRBD1 matches 8 bases. The CDR3 is 14 amino acids. After removal of 3 bases from V and 9 bases from J, the junction contained 10 bases not matched to a gene. Germline CDR1 SGHNT, CDR2 YYREEE (reference sequence). CDR3 nucleotides: TGTGCCAGCAGCTCGAGGCGACAGGGGTTGCCCCAGTACTTC. It is translated as CASSSRRQGLPQYF.